This T cell receptor (beta chain) was observed in a study of T cells after yellow fever vaccination. Study in general: Where fractions had low cell numbers, libraries were prepared from them with the SMART-Seq v4 Ultra Low Input RNA kit.

V was trimmed by 4 bases and J by 5 bases, leaving 17 bases between them. Germline CDR1 SGHTA, CDR2 FQGNSA. There are 15 residues in the CDR3. One entry per CDR3 protein, called by TCRdb with MiXCR from the 5' RACE reads. The sample has roughly 500,000 distinct CDR3 sequences; 15% to 20% are singletons. This clonotype was counted a few times. The source is a man under 40 who received the YFV17D yellow fever vaccine. V and J are TRBV7-2 and TRBJ1-2; perhaps TRBD1 as D (6 bases). The sequenced sample was PBMCs, obtained 15 days after the yellow fever booster vaccination. CDR3 sequence: CASSWDRGLYYGYTF. The DNA of the CDR3 is TGTGCCAGCAGCTGGGATCGGGGGCTCTATTATGGCTACACCTTC.